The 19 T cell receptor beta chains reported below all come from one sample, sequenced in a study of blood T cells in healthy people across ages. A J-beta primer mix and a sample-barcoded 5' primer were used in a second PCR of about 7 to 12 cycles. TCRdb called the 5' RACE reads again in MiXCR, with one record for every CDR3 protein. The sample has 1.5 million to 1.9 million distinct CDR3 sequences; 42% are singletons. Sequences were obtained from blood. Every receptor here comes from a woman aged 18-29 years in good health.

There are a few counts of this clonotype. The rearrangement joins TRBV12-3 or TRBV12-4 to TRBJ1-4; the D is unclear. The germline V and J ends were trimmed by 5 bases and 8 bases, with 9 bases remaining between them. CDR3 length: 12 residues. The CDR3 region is CASSPRLEKLFF. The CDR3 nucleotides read TGTGCCAGCAGTCCCAGATTGGAAAAACTGTTTTTT.

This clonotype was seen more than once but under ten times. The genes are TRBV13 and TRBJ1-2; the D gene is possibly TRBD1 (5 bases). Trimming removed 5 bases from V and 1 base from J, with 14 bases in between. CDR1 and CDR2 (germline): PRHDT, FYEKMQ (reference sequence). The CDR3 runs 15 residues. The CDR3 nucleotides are TGTGCCAGCAGCCTCACGGGGCCTTATAACTATGGCTACACCTTC. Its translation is CASSLTGPYNYGYTF.

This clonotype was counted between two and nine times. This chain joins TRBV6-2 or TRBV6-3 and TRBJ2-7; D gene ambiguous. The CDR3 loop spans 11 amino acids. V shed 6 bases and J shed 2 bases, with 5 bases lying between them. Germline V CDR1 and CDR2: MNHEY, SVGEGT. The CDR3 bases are TGTGCCAGCAGACAGACCTACGAGCAGTACTTC. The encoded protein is CASRQTYEQYF.

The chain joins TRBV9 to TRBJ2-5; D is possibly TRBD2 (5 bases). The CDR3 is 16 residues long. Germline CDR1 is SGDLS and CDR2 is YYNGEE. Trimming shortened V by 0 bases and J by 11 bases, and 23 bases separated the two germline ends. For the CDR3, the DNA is TGTGCCAGCAGCGTAGCCCCGGGGTGGGAAGACAATGAGCAGTACTTC. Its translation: CASSVAPGWEDNEQYF.

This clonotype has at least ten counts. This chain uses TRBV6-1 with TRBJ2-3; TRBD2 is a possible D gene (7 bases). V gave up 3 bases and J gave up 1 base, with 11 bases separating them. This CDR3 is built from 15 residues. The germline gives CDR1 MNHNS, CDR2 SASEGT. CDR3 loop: CASSEEGGGTDTQYF. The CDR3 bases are TGTGCCAGCAGTGAGGAGGGGGGGGGCACAGATACGCAGTATTTT.

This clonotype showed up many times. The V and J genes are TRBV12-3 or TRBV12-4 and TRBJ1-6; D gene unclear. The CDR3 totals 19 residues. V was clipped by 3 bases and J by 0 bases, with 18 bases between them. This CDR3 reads CASSFISKGFSSYNSPLHF. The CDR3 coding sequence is TGTGCCAGCAGTTTCATAAGTAAGGGTTTTAGCTCCTATAATTCACCCCTCCACTTT.

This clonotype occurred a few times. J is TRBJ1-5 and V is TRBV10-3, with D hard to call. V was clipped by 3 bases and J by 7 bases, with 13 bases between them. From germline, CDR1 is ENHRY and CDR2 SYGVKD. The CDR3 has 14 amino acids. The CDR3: CAISDLGVGQPQHF. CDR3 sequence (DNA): TGTGCCATCAGTGATTTGGGCGTCGGGCAGCCCCAGCATTTT.

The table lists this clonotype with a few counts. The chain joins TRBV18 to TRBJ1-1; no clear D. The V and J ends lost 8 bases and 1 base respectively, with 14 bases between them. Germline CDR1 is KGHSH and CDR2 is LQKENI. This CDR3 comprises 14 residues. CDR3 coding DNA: TGTGCCAGCCACAACCTGGCTGAGAACACTGAAGCTTTCTTT. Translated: CASHNLAENTEAFF.

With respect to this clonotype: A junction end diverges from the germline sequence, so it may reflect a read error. CDR3 residues: CVSSPLPGLGYEQYF. The CDR3 region has the DNA TGTGTCAGCAGCCCTCTCCCAGGACTGGGCTACGAGCAGTACTTC. V is TRBV7-2 and J is TRBJ2-5; tentative D call: TRBD2 (5 bases). The closer fit of TRBJ2-7 to the DNA end suggests the J call may be wrong. This CDR3 is 15 amino acids long. Germline V lookup: CDR1 SGHTA, CDR2 FQGNSA.

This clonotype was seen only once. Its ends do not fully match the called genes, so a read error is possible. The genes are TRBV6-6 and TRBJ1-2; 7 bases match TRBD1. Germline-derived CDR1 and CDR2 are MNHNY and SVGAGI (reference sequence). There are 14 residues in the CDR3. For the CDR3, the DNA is TGTTCCAGCCGACGACAGGGCACTAACTATGGCTACACCTTC. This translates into CSSRRQGTNYGYTF.

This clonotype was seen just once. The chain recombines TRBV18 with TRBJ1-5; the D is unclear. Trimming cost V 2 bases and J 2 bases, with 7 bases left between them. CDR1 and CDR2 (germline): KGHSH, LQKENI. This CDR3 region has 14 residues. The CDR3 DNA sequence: TGTGCCAGCTCACCAGCATATGGCAATCAGCCCCAGCATTTT. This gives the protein CASSPAYGNQPQHF.

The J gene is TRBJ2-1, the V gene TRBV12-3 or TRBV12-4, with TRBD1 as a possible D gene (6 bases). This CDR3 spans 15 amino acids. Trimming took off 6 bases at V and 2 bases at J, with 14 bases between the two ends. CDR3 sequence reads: CASRDSRRAYNEQFF. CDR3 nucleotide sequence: TGTGCCAGCAGGGACAGCCGACGCGCCTACAATGAGCAGTTCTTC.

The CDR3 DNA sequence: TGCAGTGCTGGGAGAACTAGTGACATTCAGTACTTC. Protein: CSAGRTSDIQYF. The chain uses TRBV20-1 and TRBJ2-4, with a tentative D call TRBD2 (5 bases). The germline CDR1 and CDR2 sequences are DFQATT and SNEGSKA (reference sequence). Deletions cut 5 bases from V and 8 bases from J, with 13 bases between. The CDR3 totals 12 residues.

The CDR3 spells CASTGDGGSTEAFF. CDR3 DNA: TGTGCCAGCACCGGGGACGGAGGGAGTACTGAAGCTTTCTTT. The J gene is TRBJ1-1, the V gene TRBV2; TRBD1 is a possible D gene (5 bases). The CDR3 is made up of 14 amino acids. V dropped 7 bases and J dropped 5 bases, with 17 bases sitting between them. Germline V gene data show CDR1 as SNHLY and CDR2 as FYNNEI.

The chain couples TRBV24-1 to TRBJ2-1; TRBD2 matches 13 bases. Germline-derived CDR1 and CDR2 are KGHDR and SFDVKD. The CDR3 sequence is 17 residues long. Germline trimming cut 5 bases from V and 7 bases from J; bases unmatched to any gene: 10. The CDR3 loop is CATSVGTSGRAGNEQFF. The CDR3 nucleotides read TGTGCCACCAGTGTGGGTACTAGCGGGAGGGCAGGGAATGAGCAGTTCTTC.

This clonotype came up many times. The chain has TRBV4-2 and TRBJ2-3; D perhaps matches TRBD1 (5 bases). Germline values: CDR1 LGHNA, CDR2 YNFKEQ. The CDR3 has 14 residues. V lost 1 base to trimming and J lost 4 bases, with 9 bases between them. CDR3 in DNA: TGTGCCAGCAGCCAAGGGCTGGGGCCAGATACGCAGTATTTT. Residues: CASSQGLGPDTQYF.

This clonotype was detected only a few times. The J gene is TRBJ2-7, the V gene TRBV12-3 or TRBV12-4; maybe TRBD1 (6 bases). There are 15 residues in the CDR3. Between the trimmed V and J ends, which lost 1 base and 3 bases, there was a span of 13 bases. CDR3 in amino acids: CASSLERQGIYEQYF. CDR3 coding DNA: TGTGCCAGCAGTTTAGAGCGCCAGGGGATCTACGAGCAGTACTTC.

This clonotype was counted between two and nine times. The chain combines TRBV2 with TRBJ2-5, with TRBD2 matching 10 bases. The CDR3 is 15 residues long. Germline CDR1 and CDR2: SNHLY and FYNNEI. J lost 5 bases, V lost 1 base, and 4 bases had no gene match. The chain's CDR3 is CASSEVGTSVETQYF. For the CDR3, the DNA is TGTGCCAGCAGTGAAGTTGGGACTAGCGTCGAGACCCAGTACTTC.

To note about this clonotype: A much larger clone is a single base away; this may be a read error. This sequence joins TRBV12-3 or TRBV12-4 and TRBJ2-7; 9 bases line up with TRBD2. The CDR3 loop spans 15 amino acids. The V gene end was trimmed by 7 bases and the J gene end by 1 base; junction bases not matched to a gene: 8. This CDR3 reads CASNPSGKGSYEQYF. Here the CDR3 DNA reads TGTGCCAGCAATCCTAGCGGGAAAGGATCCTACGAGCAGTACTTC.